Listed here are 19 T cell receptor beta chains from one sample, sequenced in a study of spatial heterogeneity in lung cancer. Their antigens are not known. TCRdb fed the 5' RACE reads into MiXCR, producing one record per CDR3 protein. The sample yields around 100,000 distinct CDR3 sequences, about 4.6% seen once. As to time point: sample taken at primary tumor resection. Findings and limits, study-wide: One measure, the expanded intratumoral alpha and beta TCR count, tracked tumor mutation counts.

The sequences come from lung tumor tissue, collected at surgery. The receptors here all came from a male donor with early-stage non-small cell lung cancer.

This clonotype was seen at least ten times. The chain joins TRBV20-1 to TRBJ1-1; D is possibly TRBD1 (6 bases). Trimming cost V 6 bases and J 4 bases, with 18 bases left between them. CDR3 length equals 14 residues. Germline loops: CDR1 DFQATT, CDR2 SNEGSKA (reference sequence). The CDR3 loop reads CSAPRLGAGTEAFF. DNA of the CDR3: TGCAGTGCCCCCCGTTTGGGGGCGGGCACTGAAGCTTTCTTT.

This clonotype was observed at least ten times. The chain employs TRBV2 and TRBJ1-1, with D perhaps TRBD1 (6 bases). The V end lost 6 bases, the J end lost 6 bases, and 17 bases lay between the germline ends. The CDR3 loop spans 14 amino acids. Germline V gene data show CDR1 as SNHLY and CDR2 as FYNNEI. The CDR3 region has the DNA TGTGCCAGCAGGGGGCCCTGGGGGGCCTCTGAAGCTTTCTTT. Protein sequence: CASRGPWGASEAFF.

This clonotype was found a few times. The chain carries TRBV4-1 and TRBJ2-5; unclear D gene. CDR3 length: 13 residues. Per germline, CDR1 MGHRA and CDR2 YSYEKL. V was shortened by 1 base and J by 9 bases, with 12 bases between the two germline ends. The CDR3 DNA reads TGCGCCAGCAGCCAAGGTTCCAGCTGGGCCCAGTACTTC. Residues: CASSQGSSWAQYF.

Many counts were recorded for this clonotype. This chain's CDR3 is CASSQVGNTYEQYF. CDR3 sequence (DNA): TGTGCCAGCAGCCAAGTCGGTAACACCTACGAGCAGTACTTC. This sequence joins TRBV4-2 and TRBJ2-7; no clear D. V lost 1 base, J lost 2 bases, and 9 bases lay in between. The V gene's germline CDR1 is LGHNA and CDR2 YNFKEQ. The CDR3 is made up of 14 amino acids.

This clonotype was observed many times. V is TRBV30 and J is TRBJ2-7, with D perhaps assigned TRBD1 or TRBD2 (5 bases each). The ends were cut back, 2 bases at V and 3 bases at J, with 17 bases in the middle. Germline lookup yields CDR1 GTSNPN and CDR2 SVGIG (reference sequence). CDR3 size: 15 residues. The CDR3 nucleotides are TGTGCCTGGAGTCTACGGGACCGCGATGTCTACGAGCAGTACTTC. It encodes CAWSLRDRDVYEQYF.

This clonotype has ten or more counts. The chain is built from TRBV27 and TRBJ1-1; D may be TRBD1 (5 bases). The CDR3 runs 14 residues. In germline, CDR1 is MNHEY, CDR2 SMNVEV (reference sequence). V was trimmed by 3 bases and J by 7 bases, leaving 15 bases between them. The DNA for the CDR3 is TGTGCCAGCAGTTTTGGAGGGGCTGTCGGTGAAGCTTTCTTT. Amino acids: CASSFGGAVGEAFF.

This clonotype was counted at least ten times. The gene calls are TRBV2 and TRBJ2-3, with TRBD1 identical over 8 bases. The CDR3 contains 14 residues. V trimming: 7 bases; J trimming: 6 bases; junction bases outside the gene matches: 9. Germline CDR1 SNHLY, CDR2 FYNNEI. The CDR3 is CASNSGTGPDTQYF. The CDR3 bases are TGTGCCAGCAACTCCGGGACAGGCCCCGATACGCAGTATTTT.

This clonotype was counted at least ten times. This sequence joins TRBV20-1 and TRBJ1-1; no clear D gene. The V gene's germline CDR1 is DFQATT and CDR2 SNEGSKA (reference sequence). CDR3 size: 15 residues. The germline V and J ends were trimmed by 1 base and 0 bases, with 12 bases remaining between them. CDR3: CSARGPPAMNTEAFF. The CDR3 nucleotides are TGCAGTGCTAGAGGCCCGCCCGCCATGAACACTGAAGCTTTCTTT.

This clonotype was seen many times. This chain uses TRBV20-1 with TRBJ2-7; weak D call: TRBD1 (5 bases). Germline CDR1 and CDR2: DFQATT and SNEGSKA (reference sequence). Between the trimmed V and J ends, which lost 4 bases and 0 bases, there was a span of 13 bases. CDR3 length equals 14 residues. In DNA form, the CDR3 reads TGCAGTGCTAAACCGGACATGAGCTCCTACGAGCAGTACTTC. Protein sequence: CSAKPDMSSYEQYF.

In its sample, this clonotype was seen once. Just one base apart from a much larger clone, this may be a read error. The rearrangement links TRBV25-1 to TRBJ2-7; perhaps TRBD2 as D (6 bases). CDR1 and CDR2 from the germline V gene are MGHDK and SYGVNS. The CDR3 length is 12 residues. V gave up 7 bases and J gave up 3 bases, with 10 bases separating them. CDR3 DNA: TGTGCCAGCAATGACGGGGGCTACGAGCAGTACTTC. Amino acids: CASNDGGYEQYF.

At least ten counts were recorded for this clonotype. This chain joins TRBV7-2 and TRBJ2-1; 8 positions match TRBD2. There are 15 residues in the CDR3. Germline V gene sequence: CDR1 SGHTA, CDR2 FQGNSA. Unmatched junction bases numbered 3, after V lost 4 bases and J lost 1 base. CDR3 amino acids: CASSSSSGSYNEQFF. As DNA, the CDR3 is TGTGCCAGCAGCTCATCTAGCGGGTCCTACAATGAGCAGTTCTTC.

The chain recombines TRBV15 with TRBJ2-5, with D maybe TRBD2 (5 bases). The V gene lost 1 base and the J gene lost 4 bases, with 13 bases spanning the gap. In germline, CDR1 is LNHNV, CDR2 YYDKDF (reference sequence). This CDR3 has 15 residues. CDR3 in amino acids: CATSRAGNPAETQYF. The CDR3, as DNA: TGTGCCACCAGCAGAGCGGGGAATCCCGCAGAGACCCAGTACTTC.

This clonotype appeared many times. V and J are TRBV29-1 and TRBJ2-1, with D possibly TRBD2 on 5 matching bases. Germline CDR1 is SQVTM and CDR2 is ANQGSEA. CDR3 length equals 16 residues. Trimming removed 5 bases from V and 5 bases from J, with 22 bases in between. The CDR3 reads CSVWRPLGYTNNEQFF. The DNA of the CDR3 is TGCAGCGTTTGGAGGCCCTTGGGGTACACAAACAATGAGCAGTTCTTC.

This clonotype was seen at least ten times. The chain uses TRBV5-4 and TRBJ2-2; D gene uncertain. The V end lost 6 bases, the J end lost 3 bases, and 0 bases lay between the germline ends. The CDR3 has 10 residues. Germline V gene sequence: CDR1 SGHNT, CDR2 YYREEE (reference sequence). CDR3 loop: CASNTGELFF. CDR3 nucleotides: TGTGCCAGCAACACCGGGGAGCTGTTTTTT.

This clonotype was counted only a few times. This chain links TRBV11-2 with TRBJ2-6; D is ambiguous. Germline loops: CDR1 SGHAT, CDR2 FQNNGV. The CDR3 has 17 amino acids. Trimming shortened V by 5 bases and J by 0 bases, and 14 bases separated the two germline ends. Written as DNA, the CDR3 is TGTGCCAGCAGCCTAATTTCAATACACTCTGGGGCCAACGTCCTGACTTTC. Encoded protein: CASSLISIHSGANVLTF.

This clonotype was seen at least ten times. The rearrangement uses TRBV6-5 and TRBJ2-7, with TRBD2 matching 13 bases. Trimming removed 6 bases from V and 4 bases from J; junction bases left unmatched: 6. This CDR3 has 15 amino acids. The V gene's germline CDR1 is MNHEY and CDR2 SVGAGI. The CDR3 is CASRSGLAGVYEQYF. Written as DNA, the CDR3 is TGTGCCAGCAGGTCTGGACTAGCGGGAGTATACGAGCAGTACTTC.

V gene TRBV6-5 combines with J gene TRBJ2-2, with D uncertain. CDR3 length equals 13 residues. V dropped 2 bases and J dropped 6 bases, with 7 bases sitting between them. Per the germline V gene, CDR1 is MNHEY and CDR2 is SVGAGI. The CDR3 region has the DNA TGTGCCAGCAGTTACCTAAACTCCGGGGAGCTGTTTTTT. Protein: CASSYLNSGELFF.

This clonotype was counted at least ten times. The genes are TRBV7-9 and TRBJ2-7, with 7 bases that match TRBD1. This CDR3 has 16 amino acids. Trimming removed 4 bases from V and 1 base from J; junction bases left unmatched: 10. Germline V gene data show CDR1 as SEHNR and CDR2 as FQNEAQ (reference sequence). Here the CDR3 reads CASSYVTGLKSYEQYF. CDR3 nucleotides: TGTGCCAGCAGCTACGTGACAGGGCTTAAGTCCTACGAGCAGTACTTC. The variable domain in full, completed from reference TRBV7-9 and TRBJ2-7, reads DTGVSQNPRHKITKRGQNVTFRCDPISEHNRLYWYRQTLGQGPEFLTYFQNEAQLEKSRLLSDRFSAERPKGSFSTLEIQRTEQGDSAMYLCASSYVTGLKSYEQYFGPGTRLTVT.

Many counts were recorded for this clonotype. This chain links TRBV6-5 with TRBJ1-5; D is perhaps TRBD1 (5 bases). Trimming removed 4 bases from V and 2 bases from J, with 18 bases in between. This CDR3 has 17 residues. Germline lookup yields CDR1 MNHEY and CDR2 SVGAGI. CDR3 loop: CASSSLADGRGNQPQHF. CDR3 coding DNA: TGTGCCAGCAGTTCCCTAGCGGACGGCAGGGGCAATCAGCCCCAGCATTTT.